This T cell receptor (beta chain) was recovered during a study of molecular identifiers for immune sequencing clone quantification. Sorting isolated naive CD8 T cells as CD8+CD4-CCR7+CD45RA+ events. The germline gives CDR1 DFQATT, CDR2 SNEGSKA (reference sequence). The V segment lost 0 bases and the J segment 6 bases; nucleotides outside the gene matches: 7. The CDR3 extends over 15 amino acids. A note on this clonotype: It is likely a read error, because the conserved phenylalanine at the end of the CDR3 is missing.

TCRdb passed the PCR reads through MiXCR, listing each CDR3 protein once. The sample yields hundreds of thousands of distinct CDR3 sequences, less than 30% seen once. V gene TRBV20-1 combines with J gene TRBJ2-3; 9 bases map to TRBD2. The sequenced material came from naive CD8+ T cells from blood, with Jurkat cell RNA spiked in. The subset is: FACS-sorted CD8+CD4-CCR7+CD45RA+ naive T cells. This TCR derives from a human donor in good health. Some libraries in this study had Jurkat cell RNA spiked in. CDR3 sequence: CSARDIAGVGDTQYV. The DNA for the CDR3 is TGCAGTGCTAGAGATATAGCGGGAGTCGGTGATACGCAGTATGTT.